This TCR beta chain was retrieved from a study of post-analysis software for immune sequencing data. Across the study: Relapsing-remitting, secondary progressive and progressive-relapsing multiple sclerosis courses were included. Broader study findings: TRBV5-6, TRBV5-1 and TRBV20-1 were among a few TRBV segments more frequent in patients than controls.

Notes on this clonotype: Its target is not known.

Sequencing libraries made from TCR beta cDNA carried unique molecular identifiers. Starting from approximately 0.95 to 9.8 million T cells, the study yielded a few hundred thousand cDNA molecules. Each CDR3 protein is one row after TCRdb ran MiXCR on the PCR reads. The data show some 450,000 distinct CDR3 sequences, roughly 45% seen once. The length of the CDR3 is 17 residues. Losses at the gene ends were 8 bases for V and 0 bases for J; bases not matched to a gene: 13. CDR1 is MNHNS and CDR2 is SASEGT in the germline V gene. The sequenced sample consisted of blood. The TCR originated in a girl aged 10 to 17 with multiple sclerosis. This chain joins TRBV6-1 and TRBJ2-3; 8 positions match TRBD2. The CDR3 DNA sequence: TGTGCCAGCGGACCCACTAGCGGACTTACTAGCACAGATACGCAGTATTTT. Translated: CASGPTSGLTSTDTQYF.